The 6 T cell receptor beta chains below were found in one sample sequenced in a study of T cells in Graves' hyperthyroidism and ophthalmopathy. The investigators amplified TCR beta CDR3 regions from RNA transcripts. RT-PCR in the first round (using the HTBI primer set) targeted the TCR CDR3. MiXCR, applied by TCRdb to the multiplex PCR reads, yields one record per CDR3 protein. The sample records approximately 480,000 distinct CDR3 sequences, less than 25% being singletons. Sequences were obtained from blood. All receptors come from a man in his late teens or twenties with Graves' hyperthyroidism.

In its sample, this clonotype was seen a few times. This chain uses TRBV7-9 with TRBJ2-7; D tentatively reads TRBD1 or TRBD2 (5 bases each). The V and J ends lost 4 bases and 6 bases respectively, with 22 bases between them. The germline V gene has CDR1 SEHNR and CDR2 FQNEAQ (reference sequence). The CDR3 sequence is 16 residues long. The CDR3 DNA reads as TGTGCCAGCAGCTCAACCTCCGGGACCCAATTCTTCGAGCAGTACTTC. Translated: CASSSTSGTQFFEQYF. Full variable domain (outside the CDR3, taken from reference TRBV7-9 and TRBJ2-7): DTGVSQNPRHKITKRGQNVTFRCDPISEHNRLYWYRQTLGQGPEFLTYFQNEAQLEKSRLLSDRFSAERPKGSFSTLEIQRTEQGDSAMYLCASSSTSGTQFFEQYFGPGTRLTVT.

V is TRBV6-5 and J is TRBJ2-7, with D perhaps matching TRBD1 or TRBD2 (5 bases each). Germline values: CDR1 MNHEY, CDR2 SVGAGI. The CDR3 totals 13 residues. V lost 0 bases and J lost 7, with 10 bases in between. The CDR3 region is CASSYSIREEQYF. The CDR3 bases are TGTGCCAGCAGTTACTCTATCAGGGAGGAGCAGTACTTC.

This clonotype was counted only a few times. The V and J genes are TRBV19 and TRBJ2-2, with 7 nucleotides matching TRBD2. After removal of 5 bases from V and 0 bases from J, the junction contained 6 bases not matched to a gene. Germline values: CDR1 LNHDA, CDR2 SQIVND (reference sequence). This CDR3 has 16 amino acids. This chain's CDR3 is CASSLRGGANTGELFF. As DNA, the CDR3 is TGTGCCAGTAGTCTCCGTGGGGGGGCGAACACCGGGGAGCTGTTTTTT.

This clonotype was recorded many times. CDR3 residues: CSAQDTRSSYEQYF. CDR3 DNA: TGCAGTGCTCAAGACACTAGGAGCTCCTACGAGCAGTACTTC. V gene TRBV20-1 combines with J gene TRBJ2-7; perhaps TRBD2 as D (5 bases). The V and J ends lost 5 bases and 0 bases respectively, with 14 bases between them. CDR3 length equals 14 residues. CDR1 and CDR2 (germline): DFQATT, SNEGSKA (reference sequence).

This clonotype was detected ten times or more. The chain carries TRBV12-3 or TRBV12-4 and TRBJ1-2; no reliable D call. This CDR3 has 13 residues. The V and J ends lost 3 bases and 6 bases respectively, with 11 bases between them. This CDR3 is CASSFRLLDGYTF. CDR3 coding DNA: TGTGCCAGCAGTTTTAGACTTTTGGATGGCTACACCTTC.

The chain carries TRBV18 and TRBJ2-7, with TRBD2 identical over 7 bases. Germline CDR1 is KGHSH and CDR2 is LQKENI. V trimming: 3 bases; J trimming: 6 bases; junction bases outside the gene matches: 5. There are 13 residues in the CDR3. The CDR3 protein is CASSPPSGVEQYF. In nucleotides, the CDR3 is TGTGCCAGCTCACCGCCCAGCGGGGTCGAGCAGTACTTC.